Below are 21 T cell receptor beta chains sequenced from a single sample in a study of CD4 and CD8 cells across lung adenocarcinoma regions. TCRdb redid the calling of the PCR reads with MiXCR, one entry per CDR3 protein. The sample contains about 25,000 distinct CDR3 sequences, around 56% of which appear only once. Sample: CD8+ T cells from the center of a lung tumor. The receptors were gathered from a male donor with lung adenocarcinoma. The CD4 and CD8 labels of this study may be unreliable.

In the case of this clonotype: At one end, the junction sequence differs from germline, possibly due to a read error. The chain combines TRBV6-1 with TRBJ2-3, with D possibly TRBD2 on 7 matching bases. Germline V CDR1 and CDR2: MNHNS, SASEGT. The CDR3 is 16 residues long. CDR3 in amino acids: CASREAGPGAGDTQYF. In DNA, the CDR3 is TGTGCGAGCCGTGAAGCGGGGCCGGGAGCCGGGGACACGCAGTATTTC.

The rearrangement joins TRBV27 to TRBJ2-4; either TRBD1 or TRBD2 may supply D (5 bases each). This CDR3 comprises 14 residues. V lost 7 bases and J lost 13, with 23 bases in between. In germline, CDR1 is MNHEY, CDR2 SMNVEV (reference sequence). DNA of the CDR3: TGTGCCAGCACGGGGCTGGCGGGCACAGATACGCAGTACTTC. It specifies CASTGLAGTDTQYF.

This clonotype was found once. The chain links TRBV10-2 to TRBJ2-4, with a possible D match to TRBD2 (6 bases). The CDR3 extends over 14 amino acids. Germline loops: CDR1 WSHSY, CDR2 SAAADI. This CDR3 reads CAGSGWWAKEIQYF. CDR3 sequence (DNA): TGCGCGGGCAGCGGGTGGTGGGCCAAAGAGATTCAGTACTTC.

A remark on this clonotype: Germline is not matched at one junction end, which may reflect a read error. V is TRBV25-1 and J is TRBJ1-1, with D possibly being TRBD1 (5 bases). Germline V CDR1 and CDR2: MGHDK, SYGVNS. The CDR3 loop spans 12 amino acids. This CDR3 is CASRQAHNESIF. The CDR3 DNA is TGTGCCAGCAGACAGGCTCACAATGAATCCATCTTT. The full variable domain, completed using reference TRBV25-1 and TRBJ1-1, is EADIYQTPRYLVIGTGKKITLECSQTMGHDKMYWYQQDPGMELHLIHYSYGVNSTEKGDLSSESTVSRIRTEHFPLTLESARPSHTSQYLCASRQAHNESIFGQGTRLTVV.

A remark on this clonotype: One junction end does not reproduce the germline sequence, and a read error may be involved. V and J are TRBV10-3 and TRBJ2-3, with 9 bases lining up with TRBD2. The length of the CDR3 is 19 residues. CDR1 ENHRY and CDR2 SYGVKD come from the germline V gene. CDR3 nucleotides: TGTGCCATCAGTGTACCCCTGGCCACTGGCGGGAGGGGCTTGGATACGCAGTACTTT. Protein: CAISVPLATGGRGLDTQYF.

This clonotype was counted between two and nine times. The J gene is TRBJ2-2, the V gene TRBV20-1; 12 nucleotides match TRBD2. The V gene end was trimmed by 1 base and the J gene end by 5 bases; junction bases not matched to a gene: 5. CDR3 size: 16 residues. Germline-derived CDR1 and CDR2 are DFQATT and SNEGSKA (reference sequence). The CDR3 DNA is TGCAGTGCTAGAGGGTGGACTAGCGGGAATACCGGGGAGCTGTTTTTT. Its protein product is CSARGWTSGNTGELFF.

This clonotype was detected many times. The chain is built from TRBV6-5 and TRBJ2-3; perhaps TRBD2 as D (6 bases). The ends were cut back, 2 bases at V and 4 bases at J, with 16 bases in the middle. Germline assignment: CDR1 MNHEY and CDR2 SVGAGI. The length of the CDR3 is 16 residues. The DNA for the CDR3 is TGTGCCAGCAGTTACAGCTGGCTAGCGCTCCCAGATACGCAGTATTTT. Amino acid sequence: CASSYSWLALPDTQYF.

In its sample, this clonotype was seen many times. The rearrangement links TRBV11-3 to TRBJ2-3; D gene ambiguous. Germline values: CDR1 SGHNT, CDR2 YENEEA. The CDR3 runs 13 residues. The V gene lost 6 bases and the J gene lost 1 base, with 8 bases spanning the gap. This CDR3 is CASSSRGTDTQYF. The DNA of the CDR3 is TGTGCCAGCAGTTCTCGGGGCACAGATACGCAGTATTTT.

Concerning this clonotype itself: An end of the junction does not agree with germline; a read error may underlie this. The chain carries TRBV5-1 and TRBJ2-3, with TRBD1 as a possible D gene (5 bases). The CDR3 extends over 16 amino acids. Germline V CDR1 and CDR2: SGHRS, YFSETQ. The CDR3 nucleotides are TGCGCCTGCAGCGTCTTGGGGCTGTGGGCCAAAAACACGCAGTATTTT. Its protein product is CACSVLGLWAKNTQYF.

The chain has TRBV6-5 and TRBJ2-1, with 13 bases fitting TRBD2. The germline V gene has CDR1 MNHEY and CDR2 SVGAGI. J gave up 9 bases and V 4 bases, and 6 bases lay outside the gene matches. This CDR3 has 15 amino acids. Written as DNA, the CDR3 is TGTGCCAGCAGTTCTCCGGGACTAGCGGGACCTGAGCAGTTCTTC. This codes for CASSSPGLAGPEQFF.

Remarks on this clonotype: The junction differs from germline at one of its ends, possibly a read error. The chain joins TRBV6-1 to TRBJ2-3; no clear D gene. CDR1 is MNHNS, CDR2 SASEGT, per germline. The CDR3 has 13 amino acids. The CDR3 region is CASSAREKDTQYF. The DNA of the CDR3 is TGTGCCAGCAGCGCCAGAGAAAAAGATACGCAGTATTTC.

This clonotype has a single count. The chain joins TRBV10-3 to TRBJ2-1; 9 bases map to TRBD2. The CDR3 contains 14 residues. Unmatched junction bases numbered 14, after V lost 10 bases and J lost 10 bases. Germline V lookup: CDR1 ENHRY, CDR2 SYGVKD. CDR3 DNA: TGTGCCACACAGACTAGCGGATCCCAAGGGGAGCAGTTCTTC. This translates into CATQTSGSQGEQFF.

The V call is TRBV6-1, the J call TRBJ2-5, with a weak D call TRBD1 (6 bases). This CDR3 has 14 amino acids. Germline lookup yields CDR1 MNHNS and CDR2 SASEGT. CDR3 amino acids: CAGSGGPSPDTQYF. CDR3 sequence (DNA): TGTGCGGGGAGTGGGGGCCCAAGCCCAGATACCCAGTACTTC.

Note on this clonotype: A read error may produce the germline difference seen at one junction end. The chain uses TRBV6-1 and TRBJ1-2; no clear D. This CDR3 region has 10 residues. Per germline, CDR1 MNHNS and CDR2 SASEGT. CDR3 nucleotide sequence: TGTGCCAGCGAGGAGGAGGGCTACTCCTTT. Translating it yields CASEEEGYSF.

Turning to this clonotype: Sequence at one end of the junction differs from germline and may be a read error. The genes are TRBV10-2 and TRBJ2-5, with D tentatively TRBD1 or TRBD2 (5 bases each). This CDR3 contains 14 residues. Germline values: CDR1 WSHSY, CDR2 SAAADI. CDR3 region: CASRGCWDQEIQYF. CDR3 DNA sequence: TGCGCCAGCCGCGGGTGCTGGGACCAAGAGATCCAGTACTTC.

This clonotype was found a few times. One end of the junction fails to match germline, which may point to a read error. CDR3 DNA: TGTGCGGGCAGCGGGGGGGGAGGCCCAGAGACCCAGTATTTC. Amino acid sequence: CAGSGGGGPETQYF. The chain carries TRBV6-1 and TRBJ2-5, with 10 bases matching TRBD2. CDR3 size: 14 residues. Germline loops: CDR1 MNHNS, CDR2 SASEGT.

This clonotype was recorded once. At one of its ends the junction is not consistent with the germline gene, which may arise from a read error. The CDR3 DNA is TGTGCCAGCAGTGACGCGGGGCTGTGGGCCAGGGATACGCAGTACTTT. Residues: CASSDAGLWARDTQYF. The rearrangement joins TRBV6-1 to TRBJ2-3; D possibly corresponds to TRBD2 (6 bases). The CDR3 loop spans 16 amino acids. CDR1 MNHNS and CDR2 SASEGT come from the germline V gene.

A few counts support this clonotype. The rearrangement joins TRBV10-2 to TRBJ2-1; weak D call: TRBD1 (6 bases). Gene TRBJ2-7 matches the end of the DNA better, so the J call may be wrong. The CDR3 extends over 14 amino acids. The germline V gene encodes CDR1 WSHSY and CDR2 SAAADI. DNA for the CDR3: TGCGCCAGCAGCCAGACAGGCAGCACCTACGAGCAGTACTTC. This codes for CASSQTGSTYEQYF.

This clonotype has at least ten counts. A much larger clone sits a single nucleotide away, making a read error possible. The rearrangement uses TRBV6-5 and TRBJ2-1, with D tentatively TRBD2 (6 bases). This CDR3 has 17 amino acids. Germline-derived CDR1 and CDR2 are MNHEY and SVGAGI. Trimming shortened V by 1 base and J by 10 bases, and 23 bases separated the two germline ends. In DNA, the CDR3 is TGTGCCAGCAGTTACTTCGACCTCCGGGAGATCTCCTACGAGCAGTTCTTC. It codes for CASSYFDLREISYEQFF.

At least ten counts were recorded for this clonotype. The rearrangement links TRBV10-3 to TRBJ1-2; TRBD1 agrees at 10 bases. V dropped 0 bases and J dropped 8; count of bases not matched to a gene: 0. The CDR3 spans 13 residues. Germline V gene data show CDR1 as ENHRY and CDR2 as SYGVKD. The CDR3 DNA is TGTGCCATCAGTGAGTCGGACAGGGGGGGCTACACCTTC. Its translation: CAISESDRGGYTF.

The chain uses TRBV10-3 and TRBJ2-1; D is ambiguous. The better agreement between TRBJ2-7 and the DNA end casts doubt on the J call. This CDR3 comprises 14 residues. The germline V gene encodes CDR1 ENHRY and CDR2 SYGVKD. The CDR3 sequence is CAGIGRRDQDTQYF. The CDR3 DNA is TGTGCGGGGATAGGGCGGCGTGACCAAGATACGCAGTACTTC.